Sequencing of this T cell receptor (beta chain) was carried out in a study of blood T cell repertoires in COVID-19. Study background: PBMCs, B-cell-depleted T cells, or T cells provided the cDNA or gDNA that made up the material.

As originally analysed: Amplification with reference gene primers provided the estimates of nucleated cell counts. The data were produced by immunoSEQ multiplex PCR, yet TCRdb's version contains in-frame clones alone and is incomplete. V and J calls and clone size follow that table, whereas D and trimming were derived from the DNA. The sample shows 5,800 or so clones, just under 75% of them seen only once. V was trimmed by 4 bases and J by 1 base, leaving 10 bases between them. Germline V CDR1 and CDR2: SGHDN, FVKESK. The CDR3 covers 14 residues. Sequencing used peripheral blood. The clonotype comes from a man in his sixties with acute or convalescent COVID-19. The V gene is TRBV14, the J gene TRBJ1-2; D remains unclear. DNA of the CDR3: TGTGCCAGCAGCCCTTCGGTTGTTAACTATGGCTACACCTTC. Its protein is CASSPSVVNYGYTF.